A selection of T cell receptor beta chains follows, all from one sample in a study of patients and donors after allogeneic stem cell transplantation. MiXCR, applied by TCRdb to the RT-PCR reads, yields one record per CDR3 protein. The table shows about a million distinct CDR3 sequences, with about a sixth occurring only once. The specimen was blood, either unsorted or a sorted T cell fraction (not recorded which). The receptors shown here come from a human donor who was either an allogeneic HSCT recipient or a stem cell or donor lymphocyte infusion donor (not recorded which). It is not recorded whose cells these are; they may come from a transplant donor. CDR3s include the opening cysteine and the closing phenylalanine or tryptophan. A D gene is named only where the DNA matches it firmly. Clone size appears in some rows only: once, few, many, or a class for an expanded clone.

j_gene: TRBJ2-1; v_gene: TRBV9; d_gene: TRBD2; abundance: .; CDR3aa: CASSVDSGGLDEQFF; CDR3nt: TGTGCCAGCAGCGTAGATAGCGGGGGGCTCGATGAGCAGTTCTTC
j_gene: TRBJ2-3; v_gene: TRBV5-1; d_gene: TRBD2; abundance: .; CDR3aa: CASSLPGTSGPTDTQYF; CDR3nt: TGCGCCAGCAGCTTGCCCGGGACTAGCGGACCCACAGATACGCAGTATTTT
j_gene: TRBJ1-5; v_gene: TRBV20-1; d_gene: .; abundance: few; CDR3aa: CSAKRGGNQPQHF; CDR3nt: TGCAGTGCTAAAAGGGGCGGCAATCAGCCCCAGCATTTT
j_gene: TRBJ2-7; v_gene: TRBV27; d_gene: .; abundance: few; CDR3aa: CASSFQGDFGEQYF; CDR3nt: TGTGCCAGCAGTTTCCAAGGGGATTTCGGCGAGCAGTACTTC
j_gene: TRBJ2-7; v_gene: TRBV5-1; d_gene: TRBD2; abundance: .; CDR3aa: CASRGLAGVEQYF; CDR3nt: TGCGCCAGCAGGGGTCTAGCGGGAGTGGAGCAGTACTTC
j_gene: TRBJ2-7; v_gene: TRBV12-3/TRBV12-4; d_gene: .; abundance: many; CDR3aa: CASSPGRLGEQYF; CDR3nt: TGTGCCAGCAGTCCCGGACGGCTTGGAGAGCAGTACTTC
j_gene: TRBJ2-1; v_gene: TRBV20-1; d_gene: TRBD2; abundance: .; CDR3aa: CSARILGPGGGFLYNEQFF; CDR3nt: TGCAGTGCTAGGATCCTCGGGCCTGGGGGGGGGTTTCTCTACAATGAGCAGTTCTTC
j_gene: TRBJ2-7; v_gene: TRBV27; d_gene: TRBD1; abundance: few; CDR3aa: CASSFGAGGSYEQYF; CDR3nt: TGTGCCAGCAGTTTCGGAGCAGGGGGATCCTACGAGCAGTACTTC
j_gene: TRBJ2-1; v_gene: TRBV6-2/TRBV6-3; d_gene: TRBD2; abundance: .; CDR3aa: CASSWIGGRNSYNEQFF; CDR3nt: TGTGCCAGCAGTTGGATAGGCGGGAGGAACTCCTACAATGAGCAGTTCTTC
j_gene: TRBJ2-2; v_gene: TRBV12-3/TRBV12-4; d_gene: .; abundance: few; CDR3aa: CASSSDGGELFF; CDR3nt: TGTGCCAGCAGTTCGGACGGCGGGGAGCTGTTTTTT
j_gene: TRBJ1-1; v_gene: TRBV18; d_gene: .; abundance: .; CDR3aa: CASSPQAQNTEAFF; CDR3nt: TGTGCCAGCTCACCACAGGCACAGAACACTGAAGCTTTCTTT
j_gene: TRBJ2-7; v_gene: TRBV5-1; d_gene: .; abundance: few; CDR3aa: CASTKVMGTPTYEQYF; CDR3nt: TGCGCCAGCACCAAAGTAATGGGGACTCCTACCTACGAGCAGTACTTC
j_gene: TRBJ2-1; v_gene: TRBV25-1; d_gene: TRBD2; abundance: few; CDR3aa: CASSDPRAGAELGEQFF; CDR3nt: TGTGCCAGCAGTGACCCCCGGGCGGGAGCCGAATTGGGTGAGCAGTTCTTC
j_gene: TRBJ2-7; v_gene: TRBV27; d_gene: TRBD1; abundance: .; CDR3aa: CASSLYRGPYPYEQYF; CDR3nt: TGTGCCAGCAGTCTTTACAGGGGGCCGTATCCCTACGAGCAGTACTTC
j_gene: TRBJ1-2; v_gene: TRBV29-1; d_gene: .; abundance: .; CDR3aa: CSVSQAYGYTF; CDR3nt: TGCAGCGTTTCGCAGGCCTATGGCTACACCTTC
j_gene: TRBJ1-4; v_gene: TRBV20-1; d_gene: TRBD1; abundance: many; CDR3aa: CSARAMGQPNEKLFF; CDR3nt: TGCAGTGCTAGAGCCATGGGACAGCCTAATGAAAAACTGTTTTTT
j_gene: TRBJ2-7; v_gene: TRBV7-2; d_gene: .; abundance: .; CDR3aa: CASSVTPSYEQYF; CDR3nt: TGTGCCAGCAGCGTAACACCCTCCTACGAGCAGTACTTC
j_gene: TRBJ2-1; v_gene: TRBV20-1; d_gene: .; abundance: .; CDR3aa: CSARDLREMRNEQFF; CDR3nt: TGCAGTGCTAGAGATCTAAGGGAGATGAGGAATGAGCAGTTCTTC
j_gene: TRBJ2-1; v_gene: TRBV20-1; d_gene: .; abundance: few; CDR3aa: CSARSINEQFF; CDR3nt: TGCAGTGCTAGGTCCATTAATGAGCAGTTCTTC
j_gene: TRBJ1-2; v_gene: TRBV5-5; d_gene: TRBD1; abundance: .; CDR3aa: CASSVPGGAYGYTF; CDR3nt: TGTGCCAGCAGCGTCCCAGGGGGCGCCTATGGCTACACCTTC
j_gene: TRBJ1-6; v_gene: TRBV21-1; d_gene: .; abundance: few; CDR3aa: CASSKNLRGVASRNSPLHF; CDR3nt: TGTGCCAGCAGCAAAAATCTTAGGGGTGTGGCCAGTAGAAATTCACCCCTCCACTTT
j_gene: TRBJ2-2; v_gene: TRBV5-1; d_gene: TRBD2; abundance: .; CDR3aa: CASSLEGLAAGSGELFF; CDR3nt: TGCGCCAGCAGCTTGGAGGGACTAGCGGCTGGTTCGGGGGAGCTGTTTTTT
j_gene: TRBJ2-1; v_gene: TRBV5-4; d_gene: TRBD1; abundance: few; CDR3aa: CASSPGGQGIGEQFF; CDR3nt: TGTGCCAGCAGCCCTGGGGGACAGGGCATTGGTGAGCAGTTCTTC
j_gene: TRBJ2-3; v_gene: TRBV5-6; d_gene: .; abundance: .; CDR3aa: CASSDPGSSSTDTQYF; CDR3nt: TGTGCCAGCAGCGACCCAGGCAGCTCTAGCACAGATACGCAGTATTTT
j_gene: TRBJ2-1; v_gene: TRBV6-5; d_gene: .; abundance: .; CDR3aa: CASSYTLLDGEQFF; CDR3nt: TGTGCCAGCAGCTACACCCTTTTGGACGGTGAGCAGTTCTTC
j_gene: TRBJ2-1; v_gene: TRBV27; d_gene: TRBD2; abundance: many; CDR3aa: CASSPGTSGLSEQFF; CDR3nt: TGTGCCAGCAGCCCCGGGACTAGCGGTTTAAGTGAGCAGTTCTTC
j_gene: TRBJ1-5; v_gene: TRBV7-8; d_gene: .; abundance: .; CDR3aa: CASSPLSGLNQPQHF; CDR3nt: TGTGCCAGCAGCCCCCTCTCGGGCCTCAATCAGCCCCAGCATTTT
j_gene: TRBJ2-2; v_gene: TRBV29-1; d_gene: .; abundance: .; CDR3aa: CSVADDTGELFF; CDR3nt: TGCAGCGTCGCAGACGACACCGGGGAGCTGTTTTTT
j_gene: TRBJ1-1; v_gene: TRBV20-1; d_gene: .; abundance: .; CDR3aa: CSAPYLMNTEAFF; CDR3nt: TGCAGTGCTCCTTATCTTATGAACACTGAAGCTTTCTTT
j_gene: TRBJ1-4; v_gene: TRBV5-6; d_gene: .; abundance: few; CDR3aa: CASSVGHPNEKLFF; CDR3nt: TGTGCCAGCAGCGTGGGACACCCTAATGAAAAACTGTTTTTT
j_gene: TRBJ2-2; v_gene: TRBV7-8; d_gene: .; abundance: few; CDR3aa: CASSPVEVPGELFF; CDR3nt: TGTGCCAGCAGCCCGGTGGAGGTACCCGGGGAGCTGTTTTTT
j_gene: TRBJ1-6; v_gene: TRBV12-3/TRBV12-4; d_gene: .; abundance: few; CDR3aa: CASSTYARSPLHF; CDR3nt: TGTGCCAGCAGTACCTACGCCCGCTCACCCCTCCACTTT
j_gene: TRBJ1-3; v_gene: TRBV20-1; d_gene: .; abundance: .; CDR3aa: CSATGRASGNTIYF; CDR3nt: TGCAGTGCTACCGGCAGGGCCTCTGGAAACACCATATATTTT
j_gene: TRBJ2-5; v_gene: TRBV7-8; d_gene: TRBD1; abundance: .; CDR3aa: CASSLAGQGLWETQYF; CDR3nt: TGTGCCAGCAGCTTAGCCGGACAGGGCCTGTGGGAGACCCAGTACTTC
j_gene: TRBJ2-2; v_gene: TRBV9; d_gene: .; abundance: .; CDR3aa: CASSVDANTGELFF; CDR3nt: TGTGCCAGCAGCGTAGACGCCAACACCGGGGAGCTGTTTTTT
j_gene: TRBJ1-3; v_gene: TRBV4-3; d_gene: .; abundance: few; CDR3aa: CASSQDYGRSSGNTIYF; CDR3nt: TGCGCCAGCAGCCAAGATTACGGGAGGTCCTCTGGAAACACCATATATTTT
j_gene: TRBJ2-7; v_gene: TRBV7-2; d_gene: .; abundance: .; CDR3aa: CASSPQILSYEQYF; CDR3nt: TGTGCCAGCAGCCCTCAAATCCTCTCCTACGAGCAGTACTTC
j_gene: TRBJ2-1; v_gene: TRBV6-2/TRBV6-3; d_gene: TRBD2; abundance: many; CDR3aa: CASSSAQRGANEQFF; CDR3nt: TGTGCCAGCAGTTCCGCCCAGCGGGGAGCTAATGAGCAGTTCTTC
j_gene: TRBJ2-3; v_gene: TRBV12-3/TRBV12-4; d_gene: TRBD1; abundance: .; CDR3aa: CASSTPGQGTETDTQYF; CDR3nt: TGTGCCAGCAGTACCCCCGGACAGGGGACAGAAACAGATACGCAGTATTTT
j_gene: TRBJ2-1; v_gene: TRBV3-1; d_gene: TRBD1; abundance: few; CDR3aa: CASSQGTGTSNEQFF; CDR3nt: TGTGCCAGCAGCCAGGGGACAGGGACAAGTAATGAGCAGTTCTTC
j_gene: TRBJ1-5; v_gene: TRBV27; d_gene: .; abundance: few; CDR3aa: CASSPQVNQPQHF; CDR3nt: TGTGCCAGCAGTCCACAGGTTAATCAGCCCCAGCATTTT
j_gene: TRBJ1-4; v_gene: TRBV7-9; d_gene: .; abundance: few; CDR3aa: CASTQGLATNEKLFF; CDR3nt: TGTGCCAGCACCCAGGGGCTCGCAACTAATGAAAAACTGTTTTTT